This entry is about one T cell receptor (beta chain). Its antigen is as yet unknown. This specimen comes from a study of CXCR3-negative and CXCR3-positive naive CD8 T cells. CDR3 size: 15 residues. From germline, CDR1 is MRHNA and CDR2 SNTAGT. Libraries were UMI-labeled 5' RACE TRB cDNA. TCRdb reanalyzed the 5' RACE reads and collapses them to one entry per CDR3 protein, without DNA. The repertoire table contains around 29,000 distinct CDR3 sequences. Study results and limitations: CXCR3 expression partially decreased after cryopreservation; most assays used fresh PBMCs.

The receptor was derived from a human donor in good health. Some clones in this sample may be carry-over from other donors' samples. The gene calls are TRBV6-4 and TRBJ2-1; the TCRdb call, TRBD2, lacks DNA for checking. The specimen sequenced was memory CD8+ T cells from blood. This CDR3 reads CASSVATSGGNEQFF.